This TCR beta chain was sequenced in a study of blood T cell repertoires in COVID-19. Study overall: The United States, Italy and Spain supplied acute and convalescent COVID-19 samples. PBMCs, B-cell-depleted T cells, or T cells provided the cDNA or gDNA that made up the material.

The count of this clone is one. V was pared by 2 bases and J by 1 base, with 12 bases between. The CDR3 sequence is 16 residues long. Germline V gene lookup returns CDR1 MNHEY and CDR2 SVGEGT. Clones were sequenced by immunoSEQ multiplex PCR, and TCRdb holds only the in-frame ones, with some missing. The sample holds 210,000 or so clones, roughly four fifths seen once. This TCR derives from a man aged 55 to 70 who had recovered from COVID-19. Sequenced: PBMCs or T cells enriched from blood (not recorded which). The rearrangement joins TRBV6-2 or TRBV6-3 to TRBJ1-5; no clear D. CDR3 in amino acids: CASSYAGFVSNQPQHF. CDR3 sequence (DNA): TGTGCCAGCAGTTACGCGGGGTTTGTCAGCAATCAGCCCCAGCATTTT.